These 11 T cell receptor beta chains came from one sample sequenced in a study of shared clonotypes between healthy human individuals. Sequenced by immunoSEQ multiplex PCR; TCRdb stores in-frame clones only, minus some. The table includes roughly 590,000 clones, less than 97% detected once. CD45RO negativity and positive selection for CCR7 defined naive CD8 cells, a population that excluded terminally differentiated effector memory CD45RA+ cells. The sequencing sample was made of naive CD8+ T cells sorted from blood. Receptor source: a woman in her 30s in good health.

V is TRBV11-2 and J is TRBJ2-2; 9 bases map to TRBD2. Germline values: CDR1 SGHAT, CDR2 FQNNGV. V gave up 4 bases and J gave up 6 bases; unmatched junction bases: 9. The CDR3 is 16 residues long. The CDR3 is CASSSGTGLASGELFF. CDR3 DNA: TGTGCCAGCAGCTCCGGGACGGGACTAGCCTCCGGGGAGCTGTTTTTT. The full variable domain, rest sourced from reference TRBV11-2 and TRBJ2-2, is EAGVAQSPRYKIIEKRQSVAFWCNPISGHATLYWYQQILGQGPKLLIQFQNNGVVDDSQLPKDRFSAERLKGVDSTLKIQPAKLEDSAVYLCASSSGTGLASGELFFGEGSRLTVL.

The rearrangement uses TRBV2 and TRBJ2-1, with TRBD2 as a possible D gene (5 bases). The CDR3 runs to 15 residues. V was clipped by 10 bases and J by 2 bases, with 18 bases between them. Germline V gene lookup returns CDR1 SNHLY and CDR2 FYNNEI. The CDR3 loop is CAKQTAAAAYNEQFF. DNA for the CDR3: TGTGCCAAACAGACCGCAGCGGCCGCCTACAATGAGCAGTTCTTC. The full variable domain, its missing parts supplied by reference TRBV2 and TRBJ2-1, is EPEVTQTPSHQVTQMGQEVILRCVPISNHLYFYWYRQILGQKVEFLVSFYNNEISEKSEIFDDQFSVERPDGSNFTLKIRSTKLEDSAMYFCAKQTAAAAYNEQFFGPGTRLTVL.

The V call is TRBV28, the J call TRBJ2-3; TRBD1 agrees at 10 bases. The ends lost 5 bases at V and 0 bases at J; junction bases unmatched: 8. Per the germline V gene, CDR1 is MDHEN and CDR2 is SYDVKM. The CDR3 is made up of 17 amino acids. The CDR3 coding sequence is TGTGCCAGCAGTCCAGGGACAGGGGCATTAAGCACAGATACGCAGTATTTT. It encodes CASSPGTGALSTDTQYF.

J is TRBJ1-5 and V is TRBV4-1; D ambiguous. The CDR3 spans 14 residues. V lost 2 bases, J lost 4 bases, and 9 bases lay in between. Germline CDR1 reads MGHRA; CDR2 reads YSYEKL. CDR3 sequence reads: CASSQSTTNQPQHF. Written as DNA, the CDR3 is TGCGCCAGCAGCCAATCGACAACGAATCAGCCCCAGCATTTT.

Comment on this clone: The sample contains more than one DNA sequence encoding this CDR3. This rearrangement joins TRBV27 to TRBJ2-7; either TRBD1 or TRBD2 may fit D (5 bases each). V was clipped by 6 bases and J by 2 bases, with 11 bases between them. The CDR3 contains 13 residues. Germline-derived CDR1 and CDR2 are MNHEY and SMNVEV (reference sequence). In DNA, the CDR3 is TGTGCCAGCAGCCTAGGGACCACCTACGAGCAGTACTTC. The encoded protein is CASSLGTTYEQYF.

The genes are TRBV13 and TRBJ2-3; tentatively, D is TRBD1 (6 bases). The ends were cut back, 5 bases at V and 4 bases at J, with 16 bases in the middle. This CDR3 has 15 amino acids. From germline, CDR1 is PRHDT and CDR2 FYEKMQ (reference sequence). The CDR3 protein is CASSPEAGEPDTQYF. The CDR3 DNA reads as TGTGCCAGCAGCCCGGAGGCAGGGGAACCAGATACGCAGTATTTT.

This clone was picked up a small number of times. V and J are TRBV4-2 and TRBJ1-2; D call uncertain. The CDR3 runs to 15 residues. Per the germline V gene, CDR1 is LGHNA and CDR2 is YNFKEQ. The ends were cut back, 1 base at V and 4 bases at J, with 13 bases in the middle. CDR3: CASSQVSAGGYGYTF. The DNA of the CDR3 is TGTGCCAGCAGCCAAGTTTCGGCAGGCGGCTATGGCTACACCTTC.

This clone came up a few times. The sample contains more than one DNA sequence encoding this CDR3. The chain uses TRBV5-4 and TRBJ2-5; no firm D call. The germline V and J ends were trimmed by 0 bases and 3 bases, with 6 bases remaining between them. Germline V gene data show CDR1 as SGHNT and CDR2 as YYREEE (reference sequence). This CDR3 region has 13 residues. This CDR3 is CASSLEAEETQYF. DNA of the CDR3: TGTGCCAGCAGCTTGGAGGCGGAAGAGACCCAGTACTTC.

This chain links TRBV7-7 with TRBJ2-3; TRBD1 agrees at 11 bases. CDR1 SSHAT and CDR2 FNYEAQ come from the germline V gene (reference sequence). Trimming cost V 5 bases and J 2 bases; bases outside gene matches: 12. The CDR3 is 18 residues long. For the CDR3, the DNA is TGTGCCAGCAGCCCATTGGACAGGGGGCAAAATTCCACAGATACGCAGTATTTT. Its protein is CASSPLDRGQNSTDTQYF. The full variable domain, rest sourced from reference TRBV7-7 and TRBJ2-3, is GAGVSQSPRYKVTKRGQDVTLRCDPISSHATLYWYQQALGQGPEFLTYFNYEAQPDKSGLPSDRFSAERPEGSISTLTIQRTEQRDSAMYRCASSPLDRGQNSTDTQYFGPGTRLTVL.

The J gene is TRBJ2-7, the V gene TRBV27; 11 nucleotides line up with TRBD1. The germline V gene encodes CDR1 MNHEY and CDR2 SMNVEV (reference sequence). The CDR3 consists of 15 residues. The junction had 3 bases not matched to a gene; V was cut back by 2 bases and J by 3 bases. CDR3 nucleotides: TGTGCCAGCAGTTTACGGACAGGGGGCTTCTACGAGCAGTACTTC. Its protein is CASSLRTGGFYEQYF.

V and J are TRBV6-6 and TRBJ2-7; TRBD1 agrees at 9 bases. The CDR3 loop spans 16 amino acids. Germline assignment: CDR1 MNHNY and CDR2 SVGAGI (reference sequence). After removal of 2 bases from V and 3 bases from J, the junction contained 8 bases not matched to a gene. The CDR3 bases are TGTGCCAGCAGTTACGAGACAGGGGGATCGGACTACGAGCAGTACTTC. This sequence encodes CASSYETGGSDYEQYF.